This T cell receptor beta chain was identified in a study of shared clonotypes between healthy human individuals. The CDR3 loop spans 13 amino acids. The V and J ends lost 7 bases and 1 base respectively, with 12 bases between them. Germline lookup yields CDR1 SGHRS and CDR2 YFSETQ. For this clone: The antigen is undetermined.

Notes on the study in general: Several donors had about 5.1% of their naive CD4 clonotypes in common.

Here immunoSEQ multiplex PCR was the method, and the copy in TCRdb shows in-frame clones only, minus some. The sample yields over a million clones, around 78% seen once. This sequence joins TRBV5-1 and TRBJ2-7, with D tentatively TRBD1 or TRBD2 (5 bases each). Sample: memory CD4+ T cells from PBMCs. Subset reported: CD45RA-negative fraction. This clonotype was obtained from a man aged 18 to 30 in good health. Some clones in this sample may be carry-over from other donors' samples. CDR3 nucleotides: TGCGCCAGCTACGGGGCCGGTTCCTACGAGCAGTACTTC. Translation: CASYGAGSYEQYF.